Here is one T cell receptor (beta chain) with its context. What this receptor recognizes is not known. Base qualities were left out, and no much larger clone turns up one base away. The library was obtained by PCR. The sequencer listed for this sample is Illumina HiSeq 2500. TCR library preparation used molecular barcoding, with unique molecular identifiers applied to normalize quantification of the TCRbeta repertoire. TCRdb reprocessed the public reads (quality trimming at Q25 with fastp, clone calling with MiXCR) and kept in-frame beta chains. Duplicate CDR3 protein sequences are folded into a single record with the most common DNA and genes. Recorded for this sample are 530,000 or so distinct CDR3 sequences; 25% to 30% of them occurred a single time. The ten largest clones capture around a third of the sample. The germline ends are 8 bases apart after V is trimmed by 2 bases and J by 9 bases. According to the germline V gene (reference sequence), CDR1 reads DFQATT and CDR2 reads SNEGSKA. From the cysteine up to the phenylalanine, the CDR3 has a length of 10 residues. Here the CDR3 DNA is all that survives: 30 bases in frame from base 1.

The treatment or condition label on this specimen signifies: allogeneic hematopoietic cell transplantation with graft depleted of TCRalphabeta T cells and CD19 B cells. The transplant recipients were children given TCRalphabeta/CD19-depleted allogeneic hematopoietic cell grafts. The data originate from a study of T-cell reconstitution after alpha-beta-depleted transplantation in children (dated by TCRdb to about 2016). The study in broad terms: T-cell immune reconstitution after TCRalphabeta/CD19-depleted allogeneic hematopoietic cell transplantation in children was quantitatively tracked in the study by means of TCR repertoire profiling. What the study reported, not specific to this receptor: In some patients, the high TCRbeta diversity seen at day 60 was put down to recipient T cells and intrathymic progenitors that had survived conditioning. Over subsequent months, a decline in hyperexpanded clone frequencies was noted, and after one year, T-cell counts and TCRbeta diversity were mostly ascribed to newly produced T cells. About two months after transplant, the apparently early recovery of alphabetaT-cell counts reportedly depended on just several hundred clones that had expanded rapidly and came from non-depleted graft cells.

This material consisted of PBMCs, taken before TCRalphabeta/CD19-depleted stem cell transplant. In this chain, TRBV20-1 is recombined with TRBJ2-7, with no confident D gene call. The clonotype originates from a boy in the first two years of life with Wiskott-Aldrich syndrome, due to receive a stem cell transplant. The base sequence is TGCAGTGCTAGACTCGAGCGGCAGTACTTC. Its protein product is CSARLERQYF.